Listed below are T cell receptor beta chains from one sample, sequenced in a study of cytomegalovirus exposure and HLA in healthy donors. Assay: immunoSEQ multiplex PCR; the TCRdb copy retains only in-frame clones and omits some. Of some 150,000 clones in the sample, roughly nine tenths were seen once. Specimen: PBMCs. Receptor source: a woman between 25 and 40 years old in good health and CMV-seronegative. Both conserved end residues are part of each CDR3. D genes are given only for firm matches. Rows give clone size only sometimes, using once, few, many, or a class for an expanded clone.

v_gene	abundance	j_gene	d_gene	CDR3nt	CDR3aa
TRBV7-2	-	TRBJ2-1	TRBD1	TGTGCCAGCAGTCCAGGGGGCGCCTGGCAGTTCTTC	CASSPGGAWQFF
TRBV18	-	TRBJ1-2	-	TGTGCCAGCTCACCCGAAGGTCGGGGCTATGGCTACACCTTC	CASSPEGRGYGYTF
TRBV25-1	-	TRBJ1-1	TRBD1	TGTGCCAGCGGCCCAGGGGGCTGGAACACTGAAGCTTTCTTT	CASGPGGWNTEAFF
TRBV7-3	few	TRBJ1-1	-	TGTGCCAGCAGCTTAGGGGGGTGGACTGAAGCTTTCTTT	CASSLGGWTEAFF
TRBV11-3	-	TRBJ2-2	TRBD1	TGTGCCAGCAGCTTAGGACAGGGGGCCGGGGAGCTGTTTTTT	CASSLGQGAGELFF
TRBV29-1	-	TRBJ2-5	TRBD2	TGCAGCGCAGAGGGCGGGGGGCCTGAGACCCAGTACTTC	CSAEGGGPETQYF
TRBV18	-	TRBJ1-1	TRBD1	TGTGCCAGCTCACGGGTGCCAGGGGGCGATGGGAGGAACACTGAAGCTTTCTTT	CASSRVPGGDGRNTEAFF
TRBV5-5	-	TRBJ1-5	TRBD1	TGTGCCAGCAGCCTAAGATCCGGGACAGGGGGGCAGCCCCAGCATTTT	CASSLRSGTGGQPQHF
TRBV6-1	few	TRBJ2-7	-	TGTGCCAGCAGTGACAGGGGCGGAGGCTACGAGCAGTACTTC	CASSDRGGGYEQYF
TRBV9	once	TRBJ2-5	-	TGTGCCAGCAGCCGCCGGGGGAGTTTGGAGACCCAGTACTTC	CASSRRGSLETQYF
TRBV6-6	-	TRBJ2-3	TRBD2	TGTGCCAGCAGCTCCAGACTAGCGGGAGGTTTAGATACGCAGTATTTT	CASSSRLAGGLDTQYF
TRBV28	-	TRBJ2-7	TRBD2	TGTGCCAGCAGCTCACTAGCGGGAGGTATGTACGAGCAGTACTTC	CASSSLAGGMYEQYF
TRBV6-1	-	TRBJ1-2	-	TGTGCCAGCAGTGTAGAGGCAAGTTATGGCTACACCTTC	CASSVEASYGYTF
TRBV7-2	-	TRBJ2-5	-	TGTGCCAGCAGCTTACAGGGATACCAAGAGACCCAGTACTTC	CASSLQGYQETQYF
TRBV10-2	-	TRBJ1-3	-	TGCGCCAGCAGTGCAGGGGACGATAGAAACACCATATATTTT	CASSAGDDRNTIYF
TRBV27	-	TRBJ1-2	-	TGTGCCAGCAGTTTATCGGGGCGGCGGATTGACGGCTACACCTTC	CASSLSGRRIDGYTF
TRBV21-1	-	TRBJ2-4	-	TGTGCCAGCAGCCGAAGAGAGGGGCAGGGGCCCTTCAAAAACATTCAGTACTTC	CASSRREGQGPFKNIQYF
TRBV5-4	once	TRBJ2-3	TRBD2	TGTGCCAGCAGCTCCGCGAAGGTTAGCGGGGGGCCCACAGATACGCAGTATTTT	CASSSAKVSGGPTDTQYF
TRBV10-1	-	TRBJ2-3	-	TGCGCCAGCAGTGAAGGACTACGCACAGATACGCAGTATTTT	CASSEGLRTDTQYF
TRBV18	-	TRBJ2-5	-	TGTGCCAGCTCACCAGAAGCACTGCGGGAAGAGACCCAGTACTTC	CASSPEALREETQYF
TRBV5-1	-	TRBJ2-5	TRBD1	TGCGCCAGCAGCTGGGGACAGGGGGTCCAAGAGACCCAGTACTTC	CASSWGQGVQETQYF
TRBV19	few	TRBJ2-6	TRBD2	TGTGCCAGTAGCGCTGGTGCGGGGGTATCCTCTGGGGCCAACGTCCTGACTTTC	CASSAGAGVSSGANVLTF
TRBV29-1	-	TRBJ1-1	TRBD1	TGCAGCCACTCCGGGGACAGGAACACTGAAGCTTTCTTT	CSHSGDRNTEAFF
TRBV5-5	-	TRBJ1-2	TRBD1	TGTGCCAGCAGCTTGACCCGGGACAGTGTCCTGGCGGACTATGGCTACACCTTC	CASSLTRDSVLADYGYTF
TRBV7-6	-	TRBJ2-2	-	TGTGCCAGCAGCTTAGAAGTGTCGGCCGGGGAGCTGTTTTTT	CASSLEVSAGELFF
TRBV7-9	-	TRBJ2-5	TRBD2	TGTGCCAGCAGCTTAAGGGAGCGGGAGGGCCGTGAGACCCAGTACTTC	CASSLREREGRETQYF
TRBV6-6	once	TRBJ1-6	TRBD1	TGTGCCATCACCGGGACAGAAAATAATTCCCCCCTCCACTTT	CAITGTENNSPLHF
TRBV6-5	-	TRBJ1-2	-	TGTGCCAGCGGCCGGGAGGGAAGGGGTGGCTACACCTTC	CASGREGRGGYTF
TRBV6-5	-	TRBJ2-1	-	TGTGCCAGCAGGTTAGCAGATGAGCAGTTCTTC	CASRLADEQFF
TRBV5-1	-	TRBJ2-3	TRBD2	TGCGCCAGCAGCTTGGCCGTACTAGCGGGGGGCACCACAGATACGCAGTATTTT	CASSLAVLAGGTTDTQYF
TRBV19	-	TRBJ2-7	-	TGTGCCAGTAGTATGCAGAGGGATGGCTCCTACGAGCAGTACTTC	CASSMQRDGSYEQYF
TRBV6-5	-	TRBJ2-7	-	TGTGCCAGCAGTTCCCTTGGGCCAGGCCCCAACTACGAGCAGTACTTC	CASSSLGPGPNYEQYF
TRBV27	-	TRBJ1-2	TRBD1	TGTGCCAGCAGTTTCGGACAGGGGGCTGGCTACACCTTC	CASSFGQGAGYTF
TRBV9	-	TRBJ2-1	-	TGTGCCAGCAGCCTGACAGCGTACAATGAGCAGTTCTTC	CASSLTAYNEQFF
TRBV7-8	-	TRBJ2-5	-	TGTGCCAGCAGCCGACTGTTAGAGACCCAGTACTTC	CASSRLLETQYF
TRBV27	-	TRBJ2-3	TRBD2	TGTGCCAGCAGGCGGACTAGCGGAGTTACGCAGTATTTT	CASRRTSGVTQYF
TRBV7-3	-	TRBJ1-2	-	TGTGCCAGCAGCTTACTTGGACAAGACTATGGCTACACCTTC	CASSLLGQDYGYTF
TRBV6-5	-	TRBJ1-2	TRBD1	TGTGCCAGCCGCATCCACAGGGGTACTAACTATGGCTACACCTTC	CASRIHRGTNYGYTF
TRBV27	-	TRBJ2-3	TRBD2	TGTGCCAGCAGTTTCCTAATGACGGGGGGGCTAGATACGCAGTATTTT	CASSFLMTGGLDTQYF
TRBV19	-	TRBJ1-5	-	TGTGCCAGTAGTACCAATCGCAATCAGCCCCAGCATTTT	CASSTNRNQPQHF
TRBV27	-	TRBJ1-2	-	TGTGCCAGCAGTTTAAACGGCTATGGCTACACCTTC	CASSLNGYGYTF
TRBV5-1	-	TRBJ2-7	-	TGCGCCAGCAGCCGGACGGGGGAATCCTACGAGCAGTACTTC	CASSRTGESYEQYF
TRBV6-5	-	TRBJ1-1	TRBD1	TGTGCCAGCAGAACCGGGACAGGGGGCACTGAAGCTTTCTTT	CASRTGTGGTEAFF
TRBV6-1	-	TRBJ1-1	-	TGTGCCAGCAGTGGGGGGGGATGGACTGAAGCTTTCTTT	CASSGGGWTEAFF
TRBV7-3	-	TRBJ1-2	TRBD1	TGTGCCAGCAGCCACCAGGGACAGGGCAACTATGGCTACACCTTC	CASSHQGQGNYGYTF
TRBV18	-	TRBJ1-3	-	TGTGCCAGCTCACCACGCACAGGGCAAGGAAACACCATATATTTT	CASSPRTGQGNTIYF
TRBV4-3	few	TRBJ2-3	TRBD1	TGCGCCAGCAGCCGGACTTTCCTACAGGGGGCAGGCACAGATACGCAGTATTTT	CASSRTFLQGAGTDTQYF
TRBV2	-	TRBJ2-4	TRBD1	TGTGCCAGCAGTTCTCCCGGACAGGGGGCTTCCAAAAACATTCAGTACTTC	CASSSPGQGASKNIQYF
TRBV30	-	TRBJ1-1	-	TGTGCCTGGAGTTCGCGAAGCCCCACAGCTGAAGCTTTCTTT	CAWSSRSPTAEAFF